The clone carrying this T cell receptor (beta chain) was counted at least ten times. The source of the sample is a study of low-dose radiotherapy and immunotherapy resistance in tumors. TRAV- and TRBV-specific primers, spanning alpha and beta chains, primed first-strand cDNA. Amplification of TCRs used a constant-region primer and V-primer adapter for approximately 18 PCR cycles. TCRdb re-called the reads through MiXCR, storing one row per CDR3 protein. The data contain approximately 90,000 distinct CDR3 sequences, 18% of them singletons. Regarding time point: before trial treatment. This CDR3 has 14 residues. J gave up 7 bases and V 3 bases, and 8 bases lay outside the gene matches. From germline, CDR1 is SGDLS and CDR2 YYNGEE.

Sample: PBMCs, taken before treatment. This receptor was identified in a male donor with prostate cancer. V usage is TRBV9 and J usage is TRBJ2-7; 9 nucleotides agree with TRBD2. The CDR3 bases are TGTGCCAGCAGCGGATTAGCGGGGGCCGCGGAGCAGTACTTC. It is translated as CASSGLAGAAEQYF.